These T cell receptor beta chains were read from a single sample in a study of blood T cells in healthy people across ages. TCRdb called the 5' RACE reads again in MiXCR, with one record for every CDR3 protein. The top ten hold 15% to 18% of the sample, which has over 550,000 distinct CDR3 sequences, less than 35% seen once. The sequenced sample was blood. Every receptor here comes from a woman of 80 years or more in good health. The CDR3 runs from the conserved cysteine through the conserved F or W. The D gene is left open where the match is weak. A clone size is listed for some rows: how often the clone was seen (once, few, many), or a class if it is expanded.

D: NA
size: NA
J: TRBJ2-7
V: TRBV12-3/TRBV12-4
CDR3: CASSHVRRGSYEQYF
DNA: TGTGCCAGCAGCCATGTCCGCAGGGGCTCCTACGAGCAGTACTTC

D: NA
size: NA
J: TRBJ1-1
V: TRBV5-6
CDR3: CASSLSGFTEAFF
DNA: TGTGCCAGCAGCTTGTCAGGGTTCACTGAAGCTTTCTTT

D: NA
size: few
J: TRBJ2-7
V: TRBV20-1
CDR3: CSARWSYNEQYF
DNA: TGCAGTGCTAGATGGTCCTACAATGAGCAGTACTTC

D: NA
size: NA
J: TRBJ2-7
V: TRBV29-1
CDR3: CSVVQDYAYEQYF
DNA: TGCAGCGTTGTACAGGACTATGCCTACGAGCAGTACTTC

D: NA
size: few
J: TRBJ2-1
V: TRBV4-1
CDR3: CASSQELGGGDEQFF
DNA: TGCGCCAGCAGCCAAGAGTTGGGGGGTGGGGATGAGCAGTTCTTC

D: NA
size: many
J: TRBJ1-4
V: TRBV6-5
CDR3: CASGAISTNEKLFF
DNA: TGTGCCAGCGGCGCGATTTCAACTAATGAAAAACTGTTTTTT

D: NA
size: few
J: TRBJ1-1
V: TRBV19
CDR3: CASSPTPGDAAFF
DNA: TGTGCCAGTAGTCCAACCCCCGGCGATGCAGCTTTCTTT

D: TRBD1
size: many
J: TRBJ1-5
V: TRBV20-1
CDR3: CSARGQGGNQPQHF
DNA: TGCAGTGCTAGGGGACAGGGTGGCAATCAGCCCCAGCATTTT

D: NA
size: many
J: TRBJ2-5
V: TRBV6-2/TRBV6-3
CDR3: CASSYTAYATQYF
DNA: TGTGCCAGCAGTTACACGGCCTATGCGACCCAGTACTTC

D: NA
size: many
J: TRBJ1-2
V: TRBV4-3
CDR3: CASSQEQLTFYGYTF
DNA: TGCGCCAGCAGCCAGGAACAGCTTACATTTTATGGCTACACCTTC

D: NA
size: NA
J: TRBJ1-2
V: TRBV15
CDR3: CATSRDGGLYGYTF
DNA: TGTGCCACCAGCAGAGACGGGGGCCTCTATGGCTACACCTTC

D: NA
size: few
J: TRBJ1-2
V: TRBV7-3
CDR3: CASSLTPGGATGYTF
DNA: TGTGCCAGCAGCTTAACACCCGGGGGCGCGACTGGCTACACCTTC

D: TRBD2
size: NA
J: TRBJ2-3
V: TRBV7-3
CDR3: CASSLTPSGSLSPDTQYF
DNA: TGTGCCAGCAGCTTAACCCCTAGCGGGAGCTTAAGTCCTGATACGCAGTATTTT

D: TRBD1
size: NA
J: TRBJ1-6
V: TRBV4-3
CDR3: CASSLGTAEPLHF
DNA: TGCGCCAGCAGCCTTGGGACAGCAGAACCCCTCCACTTT